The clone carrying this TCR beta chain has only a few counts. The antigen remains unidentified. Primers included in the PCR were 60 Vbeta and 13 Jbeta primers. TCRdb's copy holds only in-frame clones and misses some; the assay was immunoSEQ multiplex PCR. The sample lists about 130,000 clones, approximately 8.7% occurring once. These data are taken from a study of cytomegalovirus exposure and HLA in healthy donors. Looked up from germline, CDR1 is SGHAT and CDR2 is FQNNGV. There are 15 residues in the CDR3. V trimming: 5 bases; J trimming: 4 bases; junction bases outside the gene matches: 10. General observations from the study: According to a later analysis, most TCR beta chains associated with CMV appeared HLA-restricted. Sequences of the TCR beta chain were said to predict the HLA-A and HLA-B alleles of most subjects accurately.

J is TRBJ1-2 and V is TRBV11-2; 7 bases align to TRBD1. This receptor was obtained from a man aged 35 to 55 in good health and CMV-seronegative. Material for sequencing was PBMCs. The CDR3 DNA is TGTGCCAGCAGCCAGCCGGACAGGACCGCCTATGGCTACACCTTC. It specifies CASSQPDRTAYGYTF.